Listed below are T cell receptor beta chains from one sample, sequenced in a study of STAT5B mutations in CD4+ large granular lymphocyte leukemia. The data were produced by immunoSEQ multiplex PCR, yet TCRdb's version contains in-frame clones alone and is incomplete. The sample shows about 29,000 clones, more than 60% of them seen only once. Sequenced input: CD4+ T cells from blood buffy coats. These receptors all come from a human donor in good health. The CDR3 runs from the conserved cysteine through the conserved F or W.

j_call v_call cdr3_aa
TRBJ1-2 TRBV5-1 CASSLTGVQTMGYTF
TRBJ2-2 TRBV7-3 CASSGGGVGPGELFF
TRBJ2-1 TRBV5-1 CASSRGVAGVEQFF
TRBJ1-6 TRBV10-3 CAITQDRATRRLHF
TRBJ2-1 TRBV19 CASSMQLEANEQFF
TRBJ1-3 TRBV5-4 CASSLISGNTIYF
TRBJ2-7 TRBV28 CASSLRDPSPFYEQYF
TRBJ2-3 TRBV19 CASSAPAGGTDTQYF
TRBJ2-7 TRBV5-5 CASSLSGLAGMYEQYF
TRBJ1-1 TRBV7-9 CASSLDPGQGNTEAFF
TRBJ2-7 TRBV30 CAWSVRGRALYEQYF
TRBJ2-1 TRBV28 CASSNPWGYEQFF
TRBJ1-2 TRBV9 CASSAGDREFYGYTF
TRBJ1-1 TRBV5-6 CASSFRPNTEAFF
TRBJ2-1 TRBV9 CASSVSSGGANEQFF
TRBJ1-2 TRBV7-2 CASSTDRQNTPTF
NA TRBV7-2 CASSPSGQGWYEQYF
TRBJ1-4 TRBV5-1 CASSTGTGFNEKLFF
TRBJ2-5 TRBV19 CASSIRQGQETQYF
TRBJ1-4 TRBV18 CASSPPAANEKLFF
TRBJ1-1 TRBV2 CASIRLITEAFF
TRBJ1-2 TRBV29-1 CSVVWKGLSGYTF
TRBJ2-3 TRBV2 CASGNTDTQYF
TRBJ1-1 TRBV7-9 CASSVGPAEAFF
TRBJ2-3 TRBV7-3 CASSSPGVTDTQYF
TRBJ2-1 TRBV4-1 CASSFPRTAGTYNEQFF
TRBJ2-5 TRBV7-9 CASSDLTGPIQETQYF
TRBJ2-6 TRBV5-1 CASSARTGMGTGANVLTF
TRBJ2-7 TRBV27 CASSLGPALGYEQYF
TRBJ2-3 TRBV12-5 CASGGLAGSDTQYF
TRBJ2-7 TRBV6-1 CASSAGTQTLWEQYF
TRBJ2-7 TRBV18 CASSRQGNEQYF
TRBJ2-1 TRBV11-2 CASSTWTSGGPNEQFF
TRBJ2-3 TRBV10-3 CAISERDLGDTQYF
TRBJ2-1 TRBV29-1 CSVGGELEQFF
TRBJ2-7 TRBV7-1 CASSPDSGRGEQYF
TRBJ1-5 TRBV7-2 CASSLMGGGNQPQHF
TRBJ2-3 TRBV28 CASAAAGLDKDTQYF
TRBJ2-1 TRBV28 CASSKHSSSYNEQFF
TRBJ2-5 TRBV1 CTSSQVSSGGETQYF
TRBJ2-7 TRBV5-1 CASSPNRREQYF
TRBJ2-1 TRBV6-5 CAARRTSDNNEQFF
TRBJ1-2 TRBV6-5 CASKEGDDSYGYTF
TRBJ1-4 TRBV14 CASSQELPGNEKLFF
TRBJ1-5 TRBV2 CASSGGGQPQHF
TRBJ1-4 TRBV30 CAWSPDRGLEKLFF
TRBJ1-1 TRBV27 CASSLRASNTEAFF
TRBJ2-2 TRBV5-1 CASSSPRGENTGELFF
TRBJ2-1 TRBV7-2 CASTEAGPNEQFF
TRBJ2-7 TRBV19 CASGTSGSSYEQYF
TRBJ2-3 TRBV19 CATRLAGTDTQYF
TRBJ2-7 TRBV29-1 CSVAETAAYEQYF
TRBJ2-3 TRBV6-1 CASSGQLTDTQYF
TRBJ1-4 TRBV27 CASSPSQGEKLFF
TRBJ2-7 TRBV28 CASRTGGFSYEQYF
TRBJ2-1 TRBV19 CASRTGTGYNNEQFF
TRBJ1-4 TRBV19 CASSGLGGSEEELFF